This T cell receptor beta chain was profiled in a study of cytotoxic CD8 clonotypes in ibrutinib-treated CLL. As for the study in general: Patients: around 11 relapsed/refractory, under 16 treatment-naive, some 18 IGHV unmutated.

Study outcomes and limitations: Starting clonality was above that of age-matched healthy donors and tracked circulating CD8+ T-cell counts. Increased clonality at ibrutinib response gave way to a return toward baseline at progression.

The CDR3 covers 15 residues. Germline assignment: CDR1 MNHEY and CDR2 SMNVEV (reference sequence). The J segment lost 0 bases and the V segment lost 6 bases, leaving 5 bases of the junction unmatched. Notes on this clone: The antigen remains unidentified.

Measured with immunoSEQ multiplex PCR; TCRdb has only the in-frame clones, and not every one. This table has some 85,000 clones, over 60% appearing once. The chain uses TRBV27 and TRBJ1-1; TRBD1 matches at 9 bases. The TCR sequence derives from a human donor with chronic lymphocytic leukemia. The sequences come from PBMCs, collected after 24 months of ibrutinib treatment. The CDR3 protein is CASRITGGMNTEAFF. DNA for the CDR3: TGTGCCAGCAGAATAACAGGGGGCATGAACACTGAAGCTTTCTTT.